This T cell receptor beta chain appears in the sequencing data of a study of blood T cell repertoires in COVID-19. The CDR3 spans 13 residues. The ends were cut back, 5 bases at V and 5 bases at J, with 12 bases in the middle. The germline V gene has CDR1 SGHTA and CDR2 FQGNSA. Only in-frame clones appear in the TCRdb table, and some are missing; sequencing was by immunoSEQ multiplex PCR. The sample includes more than 200,000 clones, 85% to 90% of them seen just once. Clinical history as reported by participants underpinned cohort assignment. The origin of this receptor is a woman in her 30s who had recovered from COVID-19. This sequence joins TRBV7-2 and TRBJ1-2, with D maybe TRBD1 (6 bases). The specimen sequenced was PBMCs or T cells enriched from blood (not recorded which). The CDR3 spells CASSPDSLYGYTF. In nucleotides, the CDR3 is TGTGCCAGCAGCCCGGACAGCCTGTATGGCTACACCTTC.